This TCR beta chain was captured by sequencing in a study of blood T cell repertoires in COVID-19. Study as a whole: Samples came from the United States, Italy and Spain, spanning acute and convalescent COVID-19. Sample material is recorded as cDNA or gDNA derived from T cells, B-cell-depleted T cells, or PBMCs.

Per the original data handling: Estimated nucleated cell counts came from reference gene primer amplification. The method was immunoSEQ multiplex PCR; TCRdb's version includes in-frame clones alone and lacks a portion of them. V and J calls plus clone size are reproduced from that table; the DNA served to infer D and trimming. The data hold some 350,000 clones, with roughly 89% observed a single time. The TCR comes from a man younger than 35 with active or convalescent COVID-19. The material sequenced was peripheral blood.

The DNA of the CDR3 is TGTGCCAGTAGTGCGATTCCGGGACAGAAGGACTATGGCTACACCTTC. Translated: CASSAIPGQKDYGYTF. The chain joins TRBV19 to TRBJ1-2; 7 bases align to TRBD1. The CDR3 has 16 amino acids. V lost 5 bases, J lost 3 bases, and 12 bases stayed unmatched. Germline V CDR1 and CDR2: LNHDA, SQIVND (reference sequence).